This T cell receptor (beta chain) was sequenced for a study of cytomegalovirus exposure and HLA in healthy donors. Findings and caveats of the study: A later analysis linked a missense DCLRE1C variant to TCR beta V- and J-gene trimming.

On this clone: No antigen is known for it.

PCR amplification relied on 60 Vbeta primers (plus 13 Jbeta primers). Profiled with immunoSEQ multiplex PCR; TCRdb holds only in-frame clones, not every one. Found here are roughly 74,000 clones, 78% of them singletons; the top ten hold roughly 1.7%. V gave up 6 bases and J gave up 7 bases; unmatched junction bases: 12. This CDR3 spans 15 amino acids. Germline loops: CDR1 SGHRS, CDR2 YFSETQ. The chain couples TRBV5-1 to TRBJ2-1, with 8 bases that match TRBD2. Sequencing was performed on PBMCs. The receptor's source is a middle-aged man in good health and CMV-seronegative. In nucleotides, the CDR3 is TGCGCCAGCACCAACCCTACTAGCGGATGGAATGAGCAGTTCTTC. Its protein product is CASTNPTSGWNEQFF.